These 14 T cell receptor beta chains share one sample of origin, sequenced in a study of blood T cells in healthy people across ages (dated by TCRdb to about 2015). Library preparation was by 5' RACE. TCRdb names Illumina HiSeq 2500 as the instrument used. A second PCR of roughly 6 to 11 cycles was run with a J-beta primer mix and a sample-barcoded 5' primer. The raw public data were reprocessed by TCRdb itself: fastp quality trimming at Q25, MiXCR clonotype calling, in-frame beta chains only. Entries are consolidated by CDR3 protein sequence, retaining the most common genes and DNA. In this sample the table shows roughly 860,000 distinct CDR3 sequences, approximately 65% of which occur a single time. About a quarter of the sample comes from the top ten. The sequenced material came from blood. The receptors here all came from a man aged 25-45 years in good health.

This clonotype was seen only a few times. The V gene is TRBV20-1, the J gene TRBJ1-5, with D unclear. With 0 bases removed from V and 4 bases from J, the gap between germline ends came to 10 bases. This CDR3 contains 14 residues. The germline CDR1 and CDR2 sequences are DFQATT and SNEGSKA (reference sequence). CDR3 DNA sequence: TGCAGTGCTAGAGATACCCTCCTAAATCAGCCCCAGCATTTT. Translated: CSARDTLLNQPQHF.

As DNA, the CDR3 is TGTGCCAGCAGTTTAAGCAGGGGGCCCTACAATGAGCAGTTCTTC. It is translated as CASSLSRGPYNEQFF. V usage is TRBV27 and J usage is TRBJ2-1; 8 bases agree with TRBD1. Germline values: CDR1 MNHEY, CDR2 SMNVEV (reference sequence). After removal of 2 bases from V and 2 bases from J, the junction contained 2 bases not matched to a gene. The CDR3 contains 15 residues.

The V and J genes are TRBV11-3 and TRBJ2-5; 12 bases are shared with TRBD2. Trimming took 5 bases from V and 4 from J; bases not matched to a gene: 5. The CDR3 is 15 amino acids. CDR1 and CDR2 (germline): SGHNT, YENEEA. The CDR3 loop reads CASSLRTSGVETQYF. In DNA form, the CDR3 reads TGTGCCAGCAGCCTGCGGACTAGCGGGGTAGAGACCCAGTACTTC.

Points on this clonotype: Since the CDR3 does not end with the conserved phenylalanine or tryptophan, this likely comes from a read error. The chain joins TRBV6-6 to TRBJ2-1; 7 positions match TRBD2. The end of the DNA aligns better with TRBJ2-7, so the J call may be wrong. Germline lookup yields CDR1 MNHNY and CDR2 SVGAGI (reference sequence). This CDR3 is 14 amino acids long. CDR3 in amino acids: CASRAGLVNDEQYL. CDR3 nucleotide sequence: TGTGCCAGCAGGGCCGGACTAGTCAACGACGAGCAGTACCTC.

The chain has TRBV9 and TRBJ1-5, with 8 bases fitting TRBD1. After removal of 0 bases from V and 7 bases from J, the junction contained 3 bases not matched to a gene. Germline-derived CDR1 and CDR2 are SGDLS and YYNGEE. This CDR3 is 14 amino acids long. The CDR3 spells CASSVDRGTQPQHF. The DNA for the CDR3 is TGTGCCAGCAGCGTAGACAGGGGGACCCAGCCCCAGCATTTT.

The chain employs TRBV15 and TRBJ2-1; TRBD1 is a possible D gene (6 bases). This CDR3 has 16 residues. The ends were cut back, 0 bases at V and 2 bases at J, with 11 bases in the middle. The germline CDR1 and CDR2 sequences are LNHNV and YYDKDF (reference sequence). Here the CDR3 DNA reads TGTGCCACCAGCAGAGATTTGGGGGCTGCCTACAATGAGCAGTTCTTC. Its translation is CATSRDLGAAYNEQFF.

The V and J genes are TRBV4-3 and TRBJ2-4; D gene unclear. The J call may be in error: the DNA end matches TRBJ2-7 better. Germline V CDR1 and CDR2: LGHNA, YSLEER. This CDR3 contains 16 residues. CDR3 nucleotide sequence: TGCGCCAGCAGCCAAGAGGTGGGGATGGGATTCTACGAGCAGTACTTC. As protein: CASSQEVGMGFYEQYF.

In its sample, this clonotype was seen a few times. This sequence joins TRBV27 and TRBJ1-2; 7 bases map to TRBD1. The CDR3 has 15 residues. Trimming cost V 5 bases and J 4 bases; bases outside gene matches: 10. Germline V gene sequence: CDR1 MNHEY, CDR2 SMNVEV (reference sequence). The CDR3, as DNA: TGTGCCAGCAGTAAAGGGACAGACCGTCCCTATGGCTACACCTTC. It codes for CASSKGTDRPYGYTF.

Comments on this clonotype: Its ends do not fully match the called genes, so a read error is possible. This chain joins TRBV20-1 and TRBJ2-7; D is uncertain. This CDR3 comprises 13 residues. Germline V gene lookup returns CDR1 DFQATT and CDR2 SNEGSKA (reference sequence). CDR3 nucleotides: TGCAGTGCGAGACCTTGGTCCGGATACGAGCAGAACTTC. It is translated as CSARPWSGYEQNF.

This clonotype occurred a few times. This chain joins TRBV7-9 and TRBJ2-7; the D gene could be TRBD1 or TRBD2 (5 bases each). This CDR3 has 13 residues. V gave up 5 bases and J gave up 10 bases, with 18 bases separating them. Germline CDR1 is SEHNR and CDR2 is FQNEAQ (reference sequence). The CDR3 sequence is CASSPFEGPTQYF. In DNA form, the CDR3 reads TGTGCCAGCAGCCCCTTCGAGGGGCCCACCCAGTACTTC. The whole variable domain, remainder taken from reference TRBV7-9 and TRBJ2-7, is DTGVSQNPRHKITKRGQNVTFRCDPISEHNRLYWYRQTLGQGPEFLTYFQNEAQLEKSRLLSDRFSAERPKGSFSTLEIQRTEQGDSAMYLCASSPFEGPTQYFGPGTRLTVT.

This CDR3 is CSAQTGGSGELFF. The CDR3 DNA reads TGCAGCGCACAGACAGGGGGGTCCGGGGAGCTGTTTTTT. This chain links TRBV29-1 with TRBJ2-2, with TRBD1 identical over 9 bases. The CDR3 is made up of 13 amino acids. The J segment lost 6 bases and the V segment lost 7 bases, leaving 6 bases of the junction unmatched. CDR1 is SQVTM, CDR2 ANQGSEA, per germline.

Comments on this clonotype: Its ends do not fully match the called genes, so a read error is possible. The V gene is TRBV6-5, the J gene TRBJ2-4; TRBD1 matches 9 bases. CDR1 and CDR2 (germline): MNHEY, SVGAGI. The CDR3 covers 13 residues. The CDR3 protein is CACSQTGGSIQYF. The CDR3 nucleotides are TGTGCCTGCAGCCAAACAGGGGGCAGCATTCAGTACTTC.

This clonotype was seen a few times. The CDR3 DNA is TGCAGCGTATCGCCTAACAATGAGCAGTTCTTC. Its protein is CSVSPNNEQFF. The gene calls are TRBV29-1 and TRBJ2-1; no clear D gene. This CDR3 is 11 amino acids long. Trimming took off 6 bases at V and 5 bases at J, with 8 bases between the two ends. Germline V CDR1 and CDR2: SQVTM, ANQGSEA.

A single count supports this clonotype. This chain uses TRBV28 with TRBJ2-5; a possible D gene is TRBD2 (6 bases). The CDR3 is 13 amino acids. In germline, CDR1 is MDHEN, CDR2 SYDVKM. V shed 3 bases and J shed 11 bases, with 16 bases lying between them. The CDR3 region has the DNA TGTGCCAGCAGTTTTGAGGGTCCGGGGGAGCAGTACTTC. It yields the protein CASSFEGPGEQYF.